What follows describes a single TCR beta chain. This clone came up once. What antigen it recognizes has not been identified. No base quality values were provided; no much bigger clone lies one nucleotide off. CDR1 and CDR2, looked up from the germline V gene, are SQVTM and ANQGSEA. V lost 7 bases and J lost 0 bases; the stretch between them is 13 bases long. The CDR3 starts with the cysteine, ends with the phenylalanine, and has 14 residues. Only the CDR3 part of the read is kept: 42 bases, read in frame from the first base. This sample stems from a study of blood T cell repertoires in COVID-19 (dated by TCRdb to about 2020). As for the study more broadly: Samples covering the acute and convalescent phases of COVID-19 were provided by collaborators in the United States, Italy and Spain. Where available, HLA class I and class II types were taken from metadata supplied by the sample provider and were not determined by assay-based typing. The prospective study material was composed of cDNA or gDNA derived from T cells, B-cell-depleted T cells, or PBMCs. The repertoires were made available in a free public database intended to serve as a resource for research on the immune response to SARS-CoV-2. Samples were obtained from the ongoing ImmuneRACE study (first 160 participants) and from about 1,300 subjects provided by 6 global collaborators. The dataset comprised deeply sampled blood TCRbeta repertoires from subjects exposed to, actively infected with, or recovered from COVID-19. Sample metadata almost always included a de-identified subject ID, COVID-19 status, age in years and sex. Beyond this particular receptor, the publication reports: The quantity of clinical and demographic metadata differed by source and by participant and was supplied without curation.

Participants in the prospective study were enrolled through a virtual design, were aged about 18 to 100 years, and lived in 24 United States geographic areas. Cohort assignment in the prospective study relied on participant-reported clinical history from a screening survey and a study questionnaire. In the prospective study, mobile phlebotomists collected whole blood, serum and a nasopharyngeal or oropharyngeal swab from each participant. Prospective study participants could optionally give additional blood draws and questionnaires over an approximately 2-month period. Before DNA extraction, prospective study blood samples were shipped either frozen or at room temperature. The immunoSEQ Assay, a bias-controlled multiplex PCR, was used to amplify TCRbeta CDR3 regions from genomic DNA. In the authors' own workflow: Nucleated cell counts per sample were estimated from amplification of reference gene primers within the assay. To quantify the absolute abundance of each unique TCRbeta CDR3 rearrangement, sequence reads were collapsed and filtered. For each sample, productive Simpson clonality was calculated as the square root of Simpson's diversity index across productive rearrangements. TCRdb obtained this table from immuneACCESS and retained in-frame rearrangements with V and J assigned. These tables miss some clones; where compared with another copy, unresolved V genes account for less than half of the shortfall, and the remainder is unexplained. V and J calls plus clone size are reproduced from that table; the DNA served to infer D and trimming. The sample yields around 230,000 clones; roughly 86% were counted once. Around a tenth of the sample comes from the top ten.

Input material: PBMCs or T cells enriched from blood (not recorded which). The sequence joins TRBV29-1 to TRBJ1-5; tentative D gene TRBD1, with 6 bases matching. The receptor's source is a man aged 18 to 29 with acute COVID-19. The nucleotide sequence reads TGCAGCGCTGCGGCACAGGGTAGCAATCAGCCCCAGCATTTT. This translates into CSAAAQGSNQPQHF.